A single sample gave rise to the 11 T cell receptor beta chains below, sequenced in a study of CD8+ T cells in alopecia areata. Once RNA had been extracted, it was reverse transcribed into cDNA to act as the sequencing template. Assay: immunoSEQ multiplex PCR; the TCRdb copy retains only in-frame clones and omits some. The repertoire consists of approximately 160,000 clones, with 60% to 75% occurring once and the leading ten covering approximately 15%. Treatment specified: oral pan-JAK inhibitor, 5-10 mg twice daily. The source was CD4+ T cells sorted from blood, collected at week 24, from a patient treated with tofacitinib. All receptors come from a human donor with alopecia areata.

In its sample, this clone was seen a few times. This chain connects TRBV2 to TRBJ2-3; D is possibly TRBD1 (5 bases). With 5 bases removed from V and 5 bases from J, the gap between germline ends came to 8 bases. From germline, CDR1 is SNHLY and CDR2 FYNNEI. This CDR3 contains 12 residues. DNA of the CDR3: TGTGCCAGCAGTCGAACAGGAGATACGCAGTATTTT. Its protein is CASSRTGDTQYF.

This sequence joins TRBV7-9 and TRBJ2-5; D uncertain. Germline V CDR1 and CDR2: SEHNR, FQNEAQ (reference sequence). This CDR3 has 13 residues. The V end was cut by 7 bases, the J end by 5 bases, with 14 bases between. The CDR3 protein is CASTLEGGETQYF. CDR3 bases: TGTGCCAGCACCCTGGAAGGTGGGGAGACCCAGTACTTC.

This clone was picked up one time. In nucleotides, the CDR3 is TGTGCCAGCAGCTTAGTGGGCGAGGACACTGAAGCTTTCTTT. Amino acid sequence: CASSLVGEDTEAFF. This chain links TRBV7-9 with TRBJ1-1, with D hard to call. Germline-derived CDR1 and CDR2 are SEHNR and FQNEAQ (reference sequence). Trimming removed 1 base from V and 3 bases from J, with 9 bases in between. The CDR3 contains 14 residues.

The rearrangement links TRBV5-1 to TRBJ2-7; TRBD2 matches at 9 bases. The CDR3 covers 16 residues. The ends lost 2 bases at V and 0 bases at J; junction bases unmatched: 6. Germline CDR1 is SGHRS and CDR2 is YFSETQ. This chain's CDR3 is CASSLQAGGDSYEQYF. CDR3 in DNA: TGCGCCAGCAGCTTACAAGCGGGGGGAGACTCCTACGAGCAGTACTTC.

In DNA form, the CDR3 reads TGTGCCATCAGTGACTTGGCACGCCCTGAAGCTTTCTTT. It specifies CAISDLARPEAFF. The V and J genes are TRBV10-3 and TRBJ1-1; no firm D call. In germline, CDR1 is ENHRY, CDR2 SYGVKD. Deletions cut 3 bases from V and 6 bases from J, with 11 bases between. CDR3 size: 13 residues.

The J gene is TRBJ2-7, the V gene TRBV5-1; TRBD2 aligns across 7 bases. The CDR3 consists of 15 residues. CDR1 and CDR2 (germline): SGHRS, YFSETQ. V lost 4 bases to trimming and J lost 2 bases; unmatched junction nucleotides: 9. The DNA for the CDR3 is TGCGCCAGCAGCACGGAGGTGGCGGGAGCCTACGAGCAGTACTTC. Protein: CASSTEVAGAYEQYF.

This clone was picked up a small number of times. The rearrangement uses TRBV27 and TRBJ2-5, with TRBD2 matching over 11 bases. Germline V CDR1 and CDR2: MNHEY, SMNVEV (reference sequence). V was pared by 6 bases and J by 5 bases, with 8 bases of the junction left unmatched. The CDR3 consists of 15 residues. CDR3 loop: CASSRLAGREETQYF. The CDR3 bases are TGTGCCAGCAGCAGACTAGCGGGGAGGGAGGAGACCCAGTACTTC.

The V and J genes are TRBV7-2 and TRBJ2-5; perhaps TRBD2 as D (5 bases). The CDR3 extends over 15 amino acids. CDR1 is SGHTA, CDR2 FQGNSA, per germline. Trimming took off 1 base at V and 4 bases at J, with 13 bases between the two ends. CDR3 protein: CASSLVRVGGETQYF. As DNA, the CDR3 is TGTGCCAGCAGCTTAGTGCGAGTTGGAGGAGAGACCCAGTACTTC.

This chain joins TRBV30 and TRBJ2-2, with unresolved D. CDR3 length equals 16 residues. V was clipped by 2 bases and J by 6 bases, with 19 bases between them. The germline gives CDR1 GTSNPN, CDR2 SVGIG (reference sequence). CDR3 sequence (DNA): TGTGCCTGGAGTAATACGAATCGGGTGGGCGCCGGGGAGCTGTTTTTT. Translation: CAWSNTNRVGAGELFF.

The gene calls are TRBV5-1 and TRBJ1-1, with a weak D call TRBD1 (5 bases). The CDR3 consists of 16 residues. V lost 5 bases and J 2 bases, leaving 19 bases between the germline ends. In germline, CDR1 is SGHRS, CDR2 YFSETQ. For the CDR3, the DNA is TGCGCCAGCAGACCGTTGGGGCGTGAGGGTAACACTGAAGCTTTCTTT. It is translated as CASRPLGREGNTEAFF. The full variable domain, in which reference TRBV5-1 and TRBJ1-1 provide the parts outside the CDR3, is KAGVTQTPRYLIKTRGQQVTLSCSPISGHRSVSWYQQTPGQGLQFLFEYFSETQRNKGNFPGRFSGRQFSNSRSEMNVSTLELGDSALYLCASRPLGREGNTEAFFGQGTRLTVV.

For this clone: Other nucleotide sequences in the sample specify the same CDR3. The V call is TRBV29-1, the J call TRBJ1-2; D gene unclear. The CDR3 loop spans 11 amino acids. CDR1 is SQVTM, CDR2 ANQGSEA, per germline. The V end lost 2 bases, the J end lost 3 bases, and 4 bases lay between the germline ends. In nucleotides, the CDR3 is TGCAGCGTTGAAAGAGACTATGGCTACACCTTC. Amino acid sequence: CSVERDYGYTF. Together with reference TRBV29-1 and TRBJ1-2, the CDR3 gives the full variable domain: SAVISQKPSRDICQRGTSLTIQCQVDSQVTMMFWYRQQPGQSLTLIATANQGSEATYESGFVIDKFPISRPNLTFSTLTVSNMSPEDSSIYLCSVERDYGYTFGSGTRLTVV.